These T cell receptor beta chains were read from a single sample in a study of CD8 T cells in Susac syndrome. TCRdb processed the immunoSEQ multiplex PCR reads anew with MiXCR; each CDR3 protein has one entry. The sample lists roughly 110,000 distinct CDR3 sequences, approximately 94% occurring once. The sequenced sample consisted of CD8+ T cells from PBMCs. These receptors were taken from a human donor with Susac syndrome. The CDR3 runs from the conserved cysteine through the conserved F or W. The order of the fields is clone size, V gene, J gene, D gene, CDR3 length, CDR3 protein, CDR3 DNA. D genes are given only for firm matches. Clone size is given for some rows only: seen once, a few or many times, or a class if the clone is expanded.

>.|TRBV6-1|TRBJ2-5|.|16
CAIQPEWGPNQETQYF
TGTGCCATTCAACCCGAGTGGGGGCCCAACCAAGAGACCCAGTACTTC
>once|TRBV20-1|TRBJ2-7|.|15
CSASPLEGTSYEQYF
TGCAGTGCTAGCCCCCTGGAGGGGACCTCCTACGAGCAGTACTTC
>.|TRBV7-8|TRBJ2-3|TRBD2|21
CASSYSPIPGLAGEVTDTQYF
TGTGCCAGCAGCTACTCACCGATACCGGGACTAGCGGGGGAGGTCACAGATACGCAGTATTTT
>once|TRBV4-1|TRBJ2-7|TRBD2|16
CASSSKAGHPSYEQYF
TGCGCCAGCAGCTCTAAAGCGGGGCATCCGTCCTACGAGCAGTACTTC
>.|TRBV5-1|TRBJ2-7|TRBD2|16
CASSGSASGDTYEQYF
TGCGCCAGCAGCGGCTCGGCTAGCGGGGATACCTACGAGCAGTACTTC
>.|TRBV20-1|TRBJ2-1|TRBD2|13
CSARVRGRNEQFF
TGCAGTGCTAGGGTGCGGGGGAGGAATGAGCAGTTCTTC
>once|TRBV5-5|TRBJ1-1|.|13
CASTRFGNTEAFF
TGTGCCAGCACTCGGTTTGGGAACACTGAAGCTTTCTTT
>.|TRBV5-1|TRBJ2-5|TRBD1|14
CASSSGTGEATQYF
TGCGCCAGCAGCTCCGGGACAGGGGAGGCGACCCAGTACTTC
>.|TRBV9|TRBJ2-7|TRBD2|15
CASSPGGGPSYEQYF
TGTGCCAGCAGCCCTGGCGGGGGGCCCTCCTACGAGCAGTACTTC
>.|TRBV12-5|TRBJ2-7|TRBD2|13
CASASGGGDEQYF
TGTGCTAGTGCATCCGGGGGGGGCGACGAGCAGTACTTC
>.|TRBV27|TRBJ2-7|.|13
CASSPQGSYEQYF
TGTGCCAGCAGTCCGCAGGGGAGCTACGAGCAGTACTTC
>.|TRBV19|TRBJ2-2|.|14
CASSGGANTGELFF
TGTGCCAGTAGTGGCGGGGCGAACACCGGGGAGCTGTTTTTT
>.|TRBV5-1|TRBJ2-7|.|13
CASSLEILYEQYF
TGCGCCAGCAGCTTGGAGATCCTCTACGAGCAGTACTTC
>.|TRBV6-5|TRBJ2-7|.|14
CASSYGSGAYEQYF
TGTGCCAGCAGTTACGGAAGTGGAGCCTACGAGCAGTACTTC
>.|TRBV7-3|TRBJ1-2|.|15
CASSADSRGPYGYTF
TGTGCCAGCAGCGCCGACTCCCGGGGGCCCTATGGCTACACCTTC
>.|TRBV9|TRBJ2-3|TRBD1|16
CASSARTGGGTDTQYF
TGTGCCAGCAGCGCCCGGACAGGGGGGGGCACAGATACGCAGTATTTT
>.|TRBV9|TRBJ2-5|TRBD2|17
CASSVGSQRGEGETQYF
TGTGCCAGCAGCGTAGGTTCCCAGCGGGGGGAAGGGGAGACCCAGTACTTC
>.|TRBV29-1|TRBJ2-7|TRBD1|15
CSVEGGTGGAYEQYF
TGCAGCGTTGAAGGGGGGACAGGGGGCGCGTACGAGCAGTACTTC
>.|TRBV3-1|TRBJ1-6|.|13
CASSQRKRSPLHF
TGTGCCAGCAGCCAAAGAAAGCGTTCACCCCTCCACTTT
>.|TRBV7-2|TRBJ2-6|TRBD1|17
CASSLAPGGAGANVLTF
TGTGCCAGCAGCTTAGCGCCAGGGGGAGCTGGGGCCAACGTCCTGACTTTC
>.|TRBV5-6|TRBJ2-5|.|14
CASSFEKAYETQYF
TGTGCCAGCAGCTTCGAAAAGGCATACGAGACCCAGTACTTC
>.|TRBV18|TRBJ2-3|TRBD2|14
CASSPSGGRDTQYF
TGTGCCAGCTCACCTAGCGGGGGACGGGATACGCAGTATTTT
>.|TRBV2|TRBJ2-1|.|14
CASSEGDLHNEQFF
TGTGCCAGCAGTGAAGGGGACTTACACAATGAGCAGTTCTTC
>.|TRBV5-6|TRBJ1-6|.|12
CASSLANSPLHF
TGTGCCAGCAGCCTCGCTAATTCACCCCTCCACTTT
>.|TRBV7-6|TRBJ2-3|TRBD2|15
CASSSRGGETDTQYF
TGTGCCAGCAGCTCCCGGGGGGGAGAGACAGATACGCAGTATTTT
>.|TRBV9|TRBJ2-7|TRBD1|14
CASSVGRGPGEQYF
TGTGCCAGCAGCGTAGGAAGGGGGCCGGGCGAGCAGTACTTC
>.|TRBV6-5|TRBJ2-6|.|15
CASSQTDSGANVLTF
TGTGCCAGCAGTCAAACGGACTCTGGGGCCAACGTCCTGACTTTC
>.|TRBV29-1|TRBJ1-2|.|15
CSAVSPTGSNYGYTF
TGCAGCGCCGTATCACCGACGGGAAGTAACTATGGCTACACCTTC
>.|TRBV7-9|TRBJ2-6|.|13
CASSRAGANVLTF
TGTGCCAGCAGCCGCGCCGGGGCCAACGTCCTGACTTTC
>.|TRBV3-1|TRBJ2-2|.|13
CASSPGLTGELFF
TGTGCCAGCAGCCCCGGACTTACCGGGGAGCTGTTTTTT
>.|TRBV7-9|TRBJ2-5|.|14
CASSQDATQETQYF
TGTGCCAGCAGCCAGGACGCTACGCAGGAGACCCAGTACTTC
>.|TRBV20-1|TRBJ2-4|.|14
CSATHPLAKNIQYF
TGCAGTGCTACCCACCCACTAGCCAAAAACATTCAGTACTTC
>.|TRBV7-8|TRBJ2-5|.|16
CASSLARQGLRETQYF
TGTGCCAGCAGCTTAGCGCGTCAGGGTCTACGGGAGACCCAGTACTTC
>few|TRBV5-4|TRBJ1-2|.|17
CASSSPETDSLGYGYTF
TGTGCCAGCAGCTCTCCAGAAACCGACAGTCTAGGGTATGGCTACACCTTC
>.|TRBV14|TRBJ1-1|.|13
CASSGRGYTEAFF
TGTGCCAGCAGCGGAAGGGGGTACACTGAAGCTTTCTTT
>.|TRBV29-1|TRBJ2-7|TRBD1|13
CSARTGNSYEQYF
TGCAGCGCCAGGACAGGCAACTCCTACGAGCAGTACTTC
>.|TRBV15|TRBJ2-7|TRBD1|14
CATSTTGDTYEQYF
TGTGCCACCAGTACGACAGGGGATACCTACGAGCAGTACTTC
>.|TRBV12-3/TRBV12-4|TRBJ1-1|.|12
CASSLNLREAFF
TGTGCCAGCAGTTTAAACCTGAGAGAAGCTTTCTTT
>.|TRBV7-9|TRBJ1-2|TRBD1|14
CASRGGGGGYGYTF
TGTGCCAGCAGAGGAGGGGGCGGCGGCTATGGCTACACCTTC